These T cell receptor beta chains were read from a single sample in a study of blood T cells in healthy people across ages. TCRdb re-called the 5' RACE reads with MiXCR, one entry per CDR3 protein. The sample contains fewer than 900,000 distinct CDR3 sequences, roughly 41% of which appear only once. What was sequenced was blood. These receptors originate from a woman aged 60-75 years in good health. Both conserved end residues are part of each CDR3. The D gene is left open where the match is weak. Only part of the rows carry a size: once, few, many, or a class if the clone is expanded.

TRBV9,NA,TRBJ2-1,NA,CASSVGTHDNEQFF,TGTGCCAGCAGCGTAGGTACCCATGACAATGAGCAGTTCTTC
TRBV6-1,NA,TRBJ2-7,TRBD2,CASGSASGSSPYEQYF,TGTGCCAGCGGGTCGGCTAGCGGGAGTAGTCCCTACGAGCAGTACTTC
TRBV10-3,few,TRBJ1-3,NA,CAISIGQPDSGNTIYF,TGTGCCATCAGCATAGGACAGCCTGACTCTGGAAACACCATATATTTT
TRBV5-1,many,TRBJ2-4,TRBD1,CASSFSLRTGGVVAKNIQYF,TGCGCCAGCAGCTTCTCCCTCCGGACAGGGGGGGTGGTAGCCAAAAACATTCAGTACTTC
TRBV29-1,NA,TRBJ2-3,NA,CSVDSFGGTDTQYF,TGCAGCGTTGACAGTTTTGGGGGCACAGATACGCAGTATTTT
TRBV24-1,few,TRBJ2-5,NA,CATSDSGRQETQYF,TGTGCCACCAGTGACTCCGGCCGACAAGAGACCCAGTACTTC
TRBV4-2,NA,TRBJ1-1,NA,CTSSQEREAEAFF,TGTACCAGCAGCCAAGAACGTGAGGCTGAAGCTTTCTTT
TRBV12-3/TRBV12-4,NA,TRBJ2-7,TRBD2,CASSLGLRSYEQYF,TGTGCCAGCAGTCTGGGACTACGCTCCTACGAGCAGTACTTC
TRBV5-1,NA,TRBJ2-3,TRBD2,CASSPPERGQDTQYF,TGCGCCAGCAGCCCCCCGGAGCGGGGCCAAGATACGCAGTATTTT
TRBV18,NA,TRBJ1-2,TRBD1,CASSQTGGADYGYTF,TGTGCCAGCTCACAAACAGGGGGCGCAGACTATGGCTACACCTTC
TRBV6-1,few,TRBJ2-1,NA,CASSPRDAGNEQFF,TGTGCCAGCAGCCCCAGGGACGCCGGGAATGAGCAGTTCTTC
TRBV9,few,TRBJ2-3,TRBD2,CASSGLSGGTDTQYF,TGTGCCAGCAGCGGCCTGAGCGGGGGGACAGATACGCAGTATTTT
TRBV6-1,NA,TRBJ2-7,NA,CASSDLWESYEQYF,TGTGCCAGCAGTGATCTTTGGGAGTCCTACGAGCAGTACTTC
TRBV20-1,many,TRBJ2-1,TRBD2,CSASWREGTANEQFF,TGCAGTGCTAGCTGGAGGGAGGGTACTGCGAATGAGCAGTTCTTC
TRBV27,NA,TRBJ2-1,NA,CASSVDSVYNEQFF,TGTGCCAGCAGTGTCGACAGTGTTTACAATGAGCAGTTCTTC
TRBV12-3/TRBV12-4,few,TRBJ2-7,NA,CASSLNRPYNEQYF,TGTGCCAGCAGTTTAAACAGACCCTACAATGAGCAGTACTTC
TRBV6-2/TRBV6-3,NA,TRBJ2-1,TRBD2,CASNAGGPSDEQFF,TGTGCCAGCAACGCGGGGGGGCCCAGCGATGAGCAGTTCTTC
TRBV27,NA,TRBJ2-1,TRBD2,CASSLSGVVMNEQFF,TGTGCCAGCAGTTTAAGCGGGGTGGTAATGAATGAGCAGTTCTTC
TRBV27,once,TRBJ2-7,NA,CASSVGSNAGEQYF,TGTGCCAGCAGTGTAGGCAGTAACGCGGGCGAGCAGTACTTC
TRBV25-1,few,TRBJ2-3,NA,CAREFAGLGTDTQYF,TGTGCCAGAGAGTTCGCAGGGCTGGGCACAGATACGCAGTATTTT
TRBV27,many,TRBJ2-1,NA,CASSLRQLSYNEQFF,TGTGCCAGCAGTTTAAGGCAGCTCTCCTACAATGAGCAGTTCTTC
TRBV4-3,many,TRBJ2-7,TRBD2,CASSPRLAGGYEQYF,TGCGCCAGCAGCCCCAGACTAGCGGGAGGCTACGAGCAGTACTTC
TRBV3-1,few,TRBJ2-7,TRBD2,CASSTGLAKDYEQYF,TGTGCCAGCAGCACGGGACTAGCCAAGGACTACGAGCAGTACTTC
TRBV6-2/TRBV6-3,NA,TRBJ2-3,NA,CASSYWKSTDTQYF,TGTGCCAGCAGTTACTGGAAGAGCACAGATACGCAGTATTTT
TRBV4-1,NA,TRBJ2-1,NA,CASSQDQLSNEQFF,TGCGCCAGCAGCCAAGATCAGCTCTCCAATGAGCAGTTCTTC
TRBV20-1,once,TRBJ2-5,TRBD2,CSAQEGTSVSGEQYF,TGCAGTGCTCAGGAGGGGACTAGCGTATCGGGAGAGCAGTACTTC
TRBV27,NA,TRBJ2-3,NA,CASSPVPTASTDTQYF,TGTGCCAGCAGTCCCGTCCCGACAGCCAGCACAGATACGCAGTATTTT
TRBV29-1,many,TRBJ2-3,TRBD1,CSVSPVTGPTDTQYF,TGCAGCGTCTCCCCGGTGACAGGGCCCACAGATACGCAGTATTTT
TRBV10-3,NA,TRBJ2-7,NA,CAISDGRTYNEQYF,TGTGCCATCAGTGACGGGCGGACCTACAATGAGCAGTACTTC
TRBV5-1,NA,TRBJ1-6,NA,CASSLGGDGSPLHF,TGCGCCAGCAGCTTGGGGGGTGACGGGTCACCCCTCCACTTT
TRBV15,NA,TRBJ1-4,NA,CATSRVGPQGGEKLFF,TGTGCCACCAGCAGAGTGGGACCACAGGGAGGTGAAAAACTGTTTTTT
TRBV29-1,many,TRBJ2-1,TRBD2,CSATGLAVQSSYNEQFF,TGCAGCGCAACGGGACTAGCGGTACAAAGCTCCTACAATGAGCAGTTCTTC
TRBV2,once,TRBJ2-5,TRBD2,CASSIEREQETQYF,TGTGCCAGCAGTATCGAGCGGGAACAAGAGACCCAGTACTTC
TRBV7-2,once,TRBJ1-2,TRBD1,CARSLGQGGFYGYTF,TGTGCCCGCAGCTTAGGACAGGGTGGATTCTATGGCTACACCTTC
TRBV4-2,few,TRBJ2-7,NA,CASSQGTRWGSGPTYEQYF,TGTGCCAGCAGCCAAGGTACGAGGTGGGGATCGGGACCTACCTACGAGCAGTACTTC
TRBV7-3,NA,TRBJ2-4,TRBD1,CASSLTRTGASLQYF,TGTGCCAGCAGCTTAACTAGGACAGGGGCTAGTTTGCAGTACTTC
TRBV11-2,NA,TRBJ2-2,TRBD2,CASSLELLAGNTGELFF,TGTGCCAGCAGCTTAGAATTGCTAGCGGGGAACACCGGGGAGCTGTTTTTT
TRBV20-1,NA,TRBJ2-7,NA,CSASRGLYEQYF,TGCAGCGCGTCGAGGGGGTTGTACGAGCAGTACTTC
TRBV7-2,NA,TRBJ1-1,TRBD1,CASSATGQGSMYTEAFF,TGTGCCAGCAGCGCTACGGGACAGGGTAGCATGTACACTGAAGCTTTCTTT
TRBV25-1,few,TRBJ2-3,TRBD2,CASSERDAGGLSTDTQYF,TGTGCCAGCAGTGAGAGGGATGCGGGGGGCCTTAGCACAGATACGCAGTATTTT
TRBV7-2,NA,TRBJ1-2,NA,CASNEGRESYTF,TGTGCCAGCAACGAGGGACGGGAAAGCTACACCTTC
TRBV18,NA,TRBJ2-7,NA,CASAPIPLHEQYF,TGTGCCAGCGCACCAATCCCGCTCCACGAGCAGTACTTC
TRBV29-1,NA,TRBJ1-2,TRBD1,CSVDGQGVGYTF,TGCAGCGTTGACGGCCAGGGGGTAGGCTACACCTTC
TRBV20-1,NA,TRBJ2-7,TRBD1,CSAQQGVSYEQYF,TGCAGTGCCCAACAGGGGGTTTCCTACGAGCAGTACTTC
TRBV5-1,NA,TRBJ1-1,NA,CASSLHRADTEAFF,TGCGCCAGCAGCCTACACAGGGCGGACACTGAAGCTTTCTTT
TRBV18,NA,TRBJ2-1,NA,CASSPNQETQFF,TGTGCCAGCTCACCTAATCAAGAGACCCAGTTCTTC
TRBV4-2,NA,TRBJ2-1,NA,CASSQESRGRRGGEQFF,TGTGCCAGCAGCCAAGAATCCCGGGGCAGGAGGGGCGGTGAGCAGTTCTTC
TRBV18,NA,TRBJ2-1,NA,CASSLPEGWDNTYNEQFF,TGTGCCAGCTCATTGCCTGAAGGTTGGGACAACACCTACAATGAGCAGTTCTTC
TRBV7-9,few,TRBJ1-1,NA,CASRLGGPQVSAFF,TGTGCCAGCAGGTTAGGGGGGCCTCAAGTTTCAGCTTTCTTT
TRBV12-3/TRBV12-4,many,TRBJ2-5,TRBD2,CASSRTSGGETQYF,TGTGCCAGCAGTCGGACTAGCGGGGGAGAGACCCAGTACTTC
TRBV27,NA,TRBJ2-7,NA,CASSLLRGLSYEQYF,TGTGCCAGCAGCCTCCTACGGGGACTTAGCTACGAGCAGTACTTC
TRBV20-1,few,TRBJ2-3,NA,CSARDLRENTQYF,TGCAGTGCTAGAGATCTCAGGGAAAATACGCAGTATTTT